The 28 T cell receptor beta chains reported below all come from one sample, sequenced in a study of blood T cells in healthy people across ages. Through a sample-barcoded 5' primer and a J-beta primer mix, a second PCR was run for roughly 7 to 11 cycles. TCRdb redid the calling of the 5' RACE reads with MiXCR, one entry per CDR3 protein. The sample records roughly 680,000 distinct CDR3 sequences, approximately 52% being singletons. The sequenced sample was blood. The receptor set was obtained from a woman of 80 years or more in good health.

The CDR3 region has the DNA TGTGCCAGCAGAGTACGAGCGGGTACCTACGAGCAGTACTTC. Amino acid sequence: CASRVRAGTYEQYF. The V call is TRBV6-6, the J call TRBJ2-7; D may be TRBD2 (6 bases). V lost 6 bases and J lost 2, with 14 bases in between. CDR3 length: 14 amino acids. Germline CDR1 reads MNHNY; CDR2 reads SVGAGI (reference sequence).

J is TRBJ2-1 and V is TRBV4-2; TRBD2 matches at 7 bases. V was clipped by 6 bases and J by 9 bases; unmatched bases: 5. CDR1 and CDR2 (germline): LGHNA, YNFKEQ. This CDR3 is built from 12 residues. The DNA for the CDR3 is TGTGCCAGCAGACCGGGGGAGGGTGAGCAGTTCTTC. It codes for CASRPGEGEQFF.

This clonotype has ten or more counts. CDR3 nucleotide sequence: TGCGCCAGCAGCCAGCTTACTATCGTGGGATCAACCTACGAGCAGTACTTC. It specifies CASSQLTIVGSTYEQYF. The V call is TRBV4-1, the J call TRBJ2-7; D gene unclear. Germline V CDR1 and CDR2: MGHRA, YSYEKL. The CDR3 has 17 residues. Trimming stripped 3 bases from V and 2 bases from J, with 20 bases between.

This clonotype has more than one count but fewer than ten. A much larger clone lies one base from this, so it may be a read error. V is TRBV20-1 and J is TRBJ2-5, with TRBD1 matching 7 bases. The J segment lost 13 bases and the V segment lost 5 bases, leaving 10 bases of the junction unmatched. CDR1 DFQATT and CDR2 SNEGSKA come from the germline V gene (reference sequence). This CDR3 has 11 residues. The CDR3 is CSAVPGQRGYF. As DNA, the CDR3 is TGCAGTGCTGTCCCGGGACAGAGAGGGTACTTC.

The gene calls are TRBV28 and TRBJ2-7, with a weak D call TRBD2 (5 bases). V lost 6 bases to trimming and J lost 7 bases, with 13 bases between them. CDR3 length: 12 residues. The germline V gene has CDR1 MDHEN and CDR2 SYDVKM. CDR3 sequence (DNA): TGTGCCAGCAGCTCGACTATCGGGGAGCAGTACTTC. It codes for CASSSTIGEQYF.

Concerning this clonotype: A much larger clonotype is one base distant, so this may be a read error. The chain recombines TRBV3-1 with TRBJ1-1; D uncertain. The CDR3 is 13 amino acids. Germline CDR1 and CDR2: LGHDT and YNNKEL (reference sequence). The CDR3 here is CAGSQVVNTEAFF. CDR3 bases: TGTGCCGGCAGCCAAGTCGTGAACACTGAAGCTTTCTTT.

CDR3: CSAKGSSNQPQHF. For the CDR3, the DNA is TGCAGTGCTAAGGGCAGTAGCAATCAGCCCCAGCATTTT. The rearrangement uses TRBV20-1 and TRBJ1-5; D not resolved. The CDR3 is 13 residues long. CDR1 and CDR2 (germline): DFQATT, SNEGSKA (reference sequence). Trimming left V 4 bases short and J 0 bases short, with 7 bases between.

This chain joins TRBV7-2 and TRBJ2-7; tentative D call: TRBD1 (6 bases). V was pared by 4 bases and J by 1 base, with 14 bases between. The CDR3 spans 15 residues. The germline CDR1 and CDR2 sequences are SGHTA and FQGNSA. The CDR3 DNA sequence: TGTGCCAGCAGCTCCCGAACAGGGATTTCCTACGAGCAGTACTTC. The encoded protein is CASSSRTGISYEQYF.

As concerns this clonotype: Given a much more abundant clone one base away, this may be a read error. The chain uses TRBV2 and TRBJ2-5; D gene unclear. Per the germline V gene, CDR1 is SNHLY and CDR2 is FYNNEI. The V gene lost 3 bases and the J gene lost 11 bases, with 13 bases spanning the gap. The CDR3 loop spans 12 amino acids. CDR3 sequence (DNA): TGTGCCAGCAGTGATGAAGCCGATGAGCAGTACTTC. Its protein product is CASSDEADEQYF.

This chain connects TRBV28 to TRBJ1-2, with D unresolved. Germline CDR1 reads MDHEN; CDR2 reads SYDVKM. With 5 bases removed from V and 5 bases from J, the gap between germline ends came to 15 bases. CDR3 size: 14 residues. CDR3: CASSVEMLLYGYTF. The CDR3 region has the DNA TGTGCCAGCAGTGTAGAAATGCTCCTTTATGGCTACACCTTC.

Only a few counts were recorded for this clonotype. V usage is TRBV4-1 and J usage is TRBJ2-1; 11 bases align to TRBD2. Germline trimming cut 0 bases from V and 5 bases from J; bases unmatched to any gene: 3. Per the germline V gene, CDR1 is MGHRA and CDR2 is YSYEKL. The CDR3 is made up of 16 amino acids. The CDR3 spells CASSQETSGNNNEQFF. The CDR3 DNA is TGCGCCAGCAGCCAAGAGACTAGCGGGAACAACAATGAGCAGTTCTTC.

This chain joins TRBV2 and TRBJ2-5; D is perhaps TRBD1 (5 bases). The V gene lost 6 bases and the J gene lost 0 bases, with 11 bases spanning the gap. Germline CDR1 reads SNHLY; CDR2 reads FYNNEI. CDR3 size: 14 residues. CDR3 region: CASSHRYNQETQYF. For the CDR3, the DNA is TGTGCCAGCAGCCACAGGTACAACCAAGAGACCCAGTACTTC. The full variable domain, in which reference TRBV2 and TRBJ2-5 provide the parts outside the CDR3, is EPEVTQTPSHQVTQMGQEVILRCVPISNHLYFYWYRQILGQKVEFLVSFYNNEISEKSEIFDDQFSVERPDGSNFTLKIRSTKLEDSAMYFCASSHRYNQETQYFGPGTRLLVL.

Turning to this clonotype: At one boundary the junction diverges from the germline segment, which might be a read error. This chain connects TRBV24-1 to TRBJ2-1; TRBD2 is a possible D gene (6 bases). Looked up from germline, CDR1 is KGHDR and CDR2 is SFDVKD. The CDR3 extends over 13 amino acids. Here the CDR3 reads CATKGLAPNEQFF. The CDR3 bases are TGTGCAACCAAGGGCCTAGCGCCGAATGAGCAGTTCTTC.

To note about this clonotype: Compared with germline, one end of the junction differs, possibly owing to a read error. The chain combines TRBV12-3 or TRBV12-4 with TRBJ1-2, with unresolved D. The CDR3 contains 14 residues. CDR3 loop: CASNALPQRGGYIF. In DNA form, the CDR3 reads TGTGCCAGCAACGCCCTCCCCCAGCGGGGTGGCTACATCTTC.

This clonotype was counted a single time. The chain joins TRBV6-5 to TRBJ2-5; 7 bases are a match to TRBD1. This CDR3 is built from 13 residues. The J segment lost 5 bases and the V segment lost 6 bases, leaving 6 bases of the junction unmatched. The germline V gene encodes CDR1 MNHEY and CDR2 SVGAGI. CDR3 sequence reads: CASRLQGSETQYF. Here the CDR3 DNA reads TGTGCCAGCAGACTACAGGGGTCGGAGACCCAGTACTTC.

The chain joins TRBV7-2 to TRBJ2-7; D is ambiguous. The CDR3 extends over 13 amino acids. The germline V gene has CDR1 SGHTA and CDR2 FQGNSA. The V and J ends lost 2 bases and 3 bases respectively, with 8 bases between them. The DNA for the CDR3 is TGTGCCAGCAGCTTACAATTAGTCTACGAGCAGTACTTC. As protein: CASSLQLVYEQYF.

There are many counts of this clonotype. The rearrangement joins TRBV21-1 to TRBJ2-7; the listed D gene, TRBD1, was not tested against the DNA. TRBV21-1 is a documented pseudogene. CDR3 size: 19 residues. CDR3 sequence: CASSALRPYTGGGIYEQYF. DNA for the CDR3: TGTGCCAGCAGCGCACTGCGACCATATACAGGGGGCGGAATCTACGAGCAGTACTTC.

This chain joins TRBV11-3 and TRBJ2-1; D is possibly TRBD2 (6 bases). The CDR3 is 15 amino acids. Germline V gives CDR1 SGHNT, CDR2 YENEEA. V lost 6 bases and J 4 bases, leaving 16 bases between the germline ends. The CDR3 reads CASRRDGGPYNEQFF. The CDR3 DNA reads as TGTGCCAGCAGACGTGACGGGGGTCCATACAATGAGCAGTTCTTC.

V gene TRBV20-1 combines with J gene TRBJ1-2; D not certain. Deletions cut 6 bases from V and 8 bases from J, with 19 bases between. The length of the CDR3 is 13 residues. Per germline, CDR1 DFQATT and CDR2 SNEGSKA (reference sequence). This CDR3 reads CSAPTPREGGYTF. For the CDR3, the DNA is TGCAGTGCCCCCACTCCGAGGGAGGGCGGCTACACCTTC.

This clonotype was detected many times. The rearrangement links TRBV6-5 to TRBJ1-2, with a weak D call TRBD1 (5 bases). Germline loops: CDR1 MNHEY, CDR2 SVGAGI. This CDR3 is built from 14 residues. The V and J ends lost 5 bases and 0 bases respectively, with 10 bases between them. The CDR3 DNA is TGTGCCAGCAGTCGGACAACTGCTAACTATGGCTACACCTTC. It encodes CASSRTTANYGYTF.

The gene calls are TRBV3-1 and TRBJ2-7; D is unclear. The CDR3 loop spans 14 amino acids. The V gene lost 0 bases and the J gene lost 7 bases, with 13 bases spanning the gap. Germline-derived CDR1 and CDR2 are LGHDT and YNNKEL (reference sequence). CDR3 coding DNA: TGTGCCAGCAGCCAAGACCTAACGCGGCATGAGCAGTACTTC. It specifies CASSQDLTRHEQYF.

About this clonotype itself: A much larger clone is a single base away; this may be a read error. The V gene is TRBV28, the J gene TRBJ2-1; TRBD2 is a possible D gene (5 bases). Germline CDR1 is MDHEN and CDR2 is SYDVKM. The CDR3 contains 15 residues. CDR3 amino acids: CASKTGSATDNGQFF. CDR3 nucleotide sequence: TGTGCCAGCAAAACGGGGTCCGCAACCGACAATGGGCAGTTCTTC.

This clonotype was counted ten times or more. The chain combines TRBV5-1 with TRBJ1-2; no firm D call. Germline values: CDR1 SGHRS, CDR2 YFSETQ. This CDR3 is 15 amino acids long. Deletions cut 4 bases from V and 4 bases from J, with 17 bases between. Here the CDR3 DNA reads TGCGCCAGCAGCCGCGTAGGGTCTGGACCCTATGGCTACACCTTC. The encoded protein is CASSRVGSGPYGYTF.

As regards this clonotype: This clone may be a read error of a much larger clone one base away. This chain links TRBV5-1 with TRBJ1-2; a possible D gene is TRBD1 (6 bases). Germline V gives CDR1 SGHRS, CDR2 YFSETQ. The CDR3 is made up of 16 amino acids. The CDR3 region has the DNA TGCGCCAGCGGCTTGACCAGGCGGGGGGCGCGAGTTGGCTACACCTTC. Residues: CASGLTRRGARVGYTF. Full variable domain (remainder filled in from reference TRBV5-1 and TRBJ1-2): KAGVTQTPRYLIKTRGQQVTLSCSPISGHRSVSWYQQTPGQGLQFLFEYFSETQRNKGNFPGRFSGRQFSNSRSEMNVSTLELGDSALYLCASGLTRRGARVGYTFGSGTRLTVV.

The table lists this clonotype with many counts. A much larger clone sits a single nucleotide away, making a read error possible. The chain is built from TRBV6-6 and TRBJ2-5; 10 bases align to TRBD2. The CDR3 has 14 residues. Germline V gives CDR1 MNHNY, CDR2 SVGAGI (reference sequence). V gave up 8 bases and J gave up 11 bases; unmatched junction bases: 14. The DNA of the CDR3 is TGTGCCAGCGGATTATCTAGCGGGAGCAGAGAGCAGTACTTC. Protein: CASGLSSGSREQYF.

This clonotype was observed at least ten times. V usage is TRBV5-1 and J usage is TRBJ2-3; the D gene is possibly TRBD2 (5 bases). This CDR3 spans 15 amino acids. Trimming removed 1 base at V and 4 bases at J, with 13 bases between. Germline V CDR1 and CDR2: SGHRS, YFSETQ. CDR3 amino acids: CASSLWESTADTQYF. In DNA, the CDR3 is TGCGCCAGCAGCTTGTGGGAGTCGACGGCAGATACGCAGTATTTT.

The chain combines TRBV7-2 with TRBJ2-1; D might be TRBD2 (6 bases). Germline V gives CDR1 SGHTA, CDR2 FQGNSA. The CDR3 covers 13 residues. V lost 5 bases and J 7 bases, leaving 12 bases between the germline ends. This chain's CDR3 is CASSVLSGNEQFF. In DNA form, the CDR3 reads TGTGCCAGCAGCGTACTGAGCGGGAATGAGCAGTTCTTC.

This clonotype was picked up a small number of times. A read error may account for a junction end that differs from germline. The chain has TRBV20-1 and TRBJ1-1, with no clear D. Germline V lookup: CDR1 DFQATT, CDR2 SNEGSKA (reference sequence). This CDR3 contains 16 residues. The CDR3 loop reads CSAGDTHLTASRQAFF. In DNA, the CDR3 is TGCAGTGCTGGAGATACCCACCTTACGGCCTCTAGGCAGGCTTTCTTT.